This T cell receptor (beta chain) was obtained from a study of early T cells in non-severe SARS-CoV-2 infection. For the study at large: Sequenced material consisted of bulk RNA (from unsorted whole blood), and chains were unpaired. Study-level results: Private and CD4 specificities were missed by VDJdb matching, skewed to anti-spike CD8.

In its sample, this clonotype was seen a few times. Antigen: not known. Unique molecular identifier tags were affixed to discrete cDNA molecules. TCRdb independently ran MiXCR on the 5' RACE reads; one entry per CDR3 protein. This sample has approximately 77,000 distinct CDR3 sequences, with less than 15% found just once. The source material was whole blood, sampled at baseline. The source of this sequence is an adult who was a healthcare worker with PCR-confirmed SARS-CoV-2 infection or an uninfected control (not recorded which). The donor label of this sample is uncertain.

The CDR3 spells CSVGDVGNTIYF. For the CDR3, the DNA is TGCAGCGTTGGGGACGTCGGAAACACCATATATTTT. The rearrangement uses TRBV29-1 and TRBJ1-3; D may be TRBD1 (5 bases). Germline V gives CDR1 SQVTM, CDR2 ANQGSEA. V lost 4 bases and J 4 bases, leaving 8 bases between the germline ends. This CDR3 is built from 12 residues. The complete variable domain, with remaining parts taken from reference TRBV29-1 and TRBJ1-3, reads SAVISQKPSRDICQRGTSLTIQCQVDSQVTMMFWYRQQPGQSLTLIATANQGSEATYESGFVIDKFPISRPNLTFSTLTVSNMSPEDSSIYLCSVGDVGNTIYFGEGSWLTVV.